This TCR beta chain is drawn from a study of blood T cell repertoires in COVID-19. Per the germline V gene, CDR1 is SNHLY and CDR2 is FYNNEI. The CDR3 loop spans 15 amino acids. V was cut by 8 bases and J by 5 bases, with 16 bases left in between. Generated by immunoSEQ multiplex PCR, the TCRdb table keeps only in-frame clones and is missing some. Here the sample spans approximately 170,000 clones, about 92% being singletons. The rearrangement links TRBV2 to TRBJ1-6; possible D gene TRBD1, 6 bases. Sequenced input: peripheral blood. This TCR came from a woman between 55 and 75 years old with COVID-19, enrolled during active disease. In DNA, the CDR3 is TGTGCCAGCCGCCCTACCAGGGGTGATAATTCACCCCTCCACTTT. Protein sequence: CASRPTRGDNSPLHF.